Shown below are 20 T cell receptor beta chains from a single sample sequenced in a study of blood T cell repertoires in COVID-19. Clones were read by immunoSEQ multiplex PCR, and TCRdb kept only the in-frame ones, dropping some. This sample yields a few hundred thousand clones, of which approximately 80% are seen a single time; approximately 5.1% belongs to the top ten. What was sequenced was peripheral blood. The receptors originated from a woman aged 60-75 years who had recovered from COVID-19.

The genes are TRBV4-3 and TRBJ1-3; D not certain. Germline loops: CDR1 LGHNA, CDR2 YSLEER. The germline V and J ends were trimmed by 5 bases and 0 bases, with 14 bases remaining between them. The CDR3 runs 16 residues. CDR3 in DNA: TGCGCCAGCAGCTCCAATGGCGGGTCCTCTGGAAACACCATATATTTT. It is translated as CASSSNGGSSGNTIYF.

The chain links TRBV12-3 or TRBV12-4 to TRBJ1-1, with unresolved D. The CDR3 has 12 residues. The V gene lost 1 base and the J gene lost 4 bases, with 4 bases spanning the gap. The CDR3: CASSLDITEAFF. The DNA of the CDR3 is TGTGCCAGCAGTTTAGATATCACTGAAGCTTTCTTT.

V is TRBV5-4 and J is TRBJ1-6, with D unresolved. Trimming removed 4 bases at V and 0 bases at J, with 11 bases between. The CDR3 consists of 16 residues. CDR1 and CDR2 from the germline V gene are SGHNT and YYREEE (reference sequence). Written as DNA, the CDR3 is TGTGCCAGCAGCGGCGGGATAAGCTCCTATAATTCACCCCTCCACTTT. Translation gives CASSGGISSYNSPLHF.

The chain combines TRBV4-1 with TRBJ2-7; tentatively, D is TRBD1 (5 bases). The CDR3 is 13 amino acids. V was shortened by 4 bases and J by 6 bases, with 13 bases between the two germline ends. Germline V gene sequence: CDR1 MGHRA, CDR2 YSYEKL. CDR3 DNA: TGCGCCAGCAGCCGAATCCAGGGCGGCGAGCAGTACTTC. Translation: CASSRIQGGEQYF.

J is TRBJ1-5 and V is TRBV5-4, with 7 bases that match TRBD1. Germline V gene sequence: CDR1 SGHNT, CDR2 YYREEE (reference sequence). V lost 4 bases and J lost 5; bases outside the gene matches: 3. The CDR3 contains 13 residues. The CDR3 is CASSRDRDQPQHF. In DNA, the CDR3 is TGTGCCAGCAGCCGGGACAGAGATCAGCCCCAGCATTTT.

This chain joins TRBV9 and TRBJ2-1, with 8 bases matching TRBD2. Looked up from germline, CDR1 is SGDLS and CDR2 is YYNGEE. Trimming removed 2 bases from V and 4 bases from J; junction bases left unmatched: 11. The CDR3 totals 17 residues. CDR3 nucleotide sequence: TGTGCCAGCAGCGTGGGGCGGGTAGCGGGGAAATACAATGAGCAGTTCTTC. The encoded protein is CASSVGRVAGKYNEQFF.

This sequence joins TRBV7-3 and TRBJ2-3; D is possibly TRBD2 (6 bases). In germline, CDR1 is SGHTA, CDR2 FQGTGA. The CDR3 is 12 residues long. Trimming cost V 5 bases and J 5 bases, with 8 bases left between them. CDR3: CASSVGGDTQYF. The CDR3 coding sequence is TGTGCCAGCAGCGTCGGGGGAGATACGCAGTATTTT.

This sequence joins TRBV9 and TRBJ2-7, with D perhaps matching TRBD2 (6 bases). The CDR3 contains 13 residues. Trimming cost V 5 bases and J 0 bases, with 9 bases left between them. Germline V gene lookup returns CDR1 SGDLS and CDR2 YYNGEE. CDR3 loop: CASSSGLSYEQYF. CDR3 bases: TGTGCCAGCAGTAGCGGACTCTCCTACGAGCAGTACTTC.

About this clone: The junction does not match germline at one end; this may be a read error. The V gene is TRBV19, the J gene TRBJ1-6; D is uncertain. CDR1 is LNHDA, CDR2 SQIVND, per germline (reference sequence). This CDR3 has 15 amino acids. In DNA form, the CDR3 reads TGTGCCAGTAGTATAGCACGGTCCTCTAATTCACCCCTCCACTTT. Translating gives CASSIARSSNSPLHF.

The chain employs TRBV11-2 and TRBJ2-7; a weak D match, TRBD2 (7 bases). V lost 3 bases and J 3 bases, leaving 15 bases between the germline ends. This CDR3 has 15 residues. Germline V gene lookup returns CDR1 SGHAT and CDR2 FQNNGV. CDR3 DNA sequence: TGTGCCAGCAGCTTTAATGGCGGGGGCCTCTACGAGCAGTACTTC. This gives the protein CASSFNGGGLYEQYF.

The chain uses TRBV3-1 (or the pseudogene TRBV3-2) and TRBJ1-1; D is perhaps TRBD1 (6 bases). Germline V gene data show CDR1 as LGHDT and CDR2 as YNNKEL (reference sequence). The V and J ends lost 2 bases and 9 bases respectively, with 10 bases between them. This CDR3 region has 12 residues. The CDR3 sequence is CASSQSTGKAFF. The CDR3 DNA is TGTGCCAGCAGCCAATCCACAGGGAAAGCTTTCTTT.

The chain links TRBV2 to TRBJ1-4, with 9 positions matching TRBD1. Per germline, CDR1 SNHLY and CDR2 FYNNEI. The CDR3 has 14 amino acids. The V segment lost 7 bases and the J segment 7 bases; nucleotides outside the gene matches: 7. CDR3 loop: CASNPQGAGEKLFF. The CDR3 DNA is TGTGCCAGCAATCCACAGGGGGCGGGTGAAAAACTGTTTTTT.

The chain joins TRBV11-2 to TRBJ1-2; D is undetermined. Between the trimmed V and J ends, which lost 5 bases and 5 bases, there was a span of 18 bases. Germline CDR1 SGHAT, CDR2 FQNNGV. This CDR3 has 15 amino acids. CDR3 sequence reads: CASSPSTAYLYGYTF. CDR3 nucleotides: TGTGCCAGCAGCCCGAGCACCGCGTACCTATATGGCTACACCTTC.

This clone showed up just once. This rearrangement joins TRBV7-2 to TRBJ1-4; D not certain. The CDR3 runs to 13 residues. CDR1 is SGHTA, CDR2 FQGNSA, per germline. Deletions cut 1 base from V and 5 bases from J, with 5 bases between. The CDR3 is CASSLVVNEKLFF. The CDR3, as DNA: TGTGCCAGCAGCTTAGTTGTAAATGAAAAACTGTTTTTT.

The genes are TRBV7-9 and TRBJ1-2; TRBD1 matches at 11 bases. With V trimmed by 4 bases and J by 8 bases, 12 bases remained unmatched. This CDR3 contains 16 residues. Germline-derived CDR1 and CDR2 are SEHNR and FQNEAQ (reference sequence). The CDR3 nucleotides read TGTGCCAGCAGCTCATTCCGGGACAGGGGGTATGGGGGCTACACCTTC. Its protein product is CASSSFRDRGYGGYTF.

This clone is a singleton in its sample. The J gene is TRBJ2-2, the V gene TRBV7-3; TRBD2 aligns across 7 bases. J gave up 6 bases and V 4 bases, and 8 bases lay outside the gene matches. The CDR3 runs 15 residues. Germline assignment: CDR1 SGHTA and CDR2 FQGTGA. This CDR3 is CASSSQTSWSGELFF. The CDR3 bases are TGTGCCAGCAGCTCCCAGACTAGCTGGTCCGGGGAGCTGTTTTTT.

The chain has TRBV19 and TRBJ1-5; no firm D call. The CDR3 has 14 residues. Germline V lookup: CDR1 LNHDA, CDR2 SQIVND (reference sequence). Trimming pared 3 bases from V and 5 bases from J, leaving 11 bases between. CDR3 amino acids: CASSMTYAYQPQHF. Here the CDR3 DNA reads TGTGCCAGTAGTATGACATATGCCTATCAGCCCCAGCATTTT.

The chain has TRBV19 and TRBJ2-4, with 9 bases aligning to TRBD2. The CDR3 is 16 amino acids. The ends lost 8 bases at V and 6 bases at J; junction bases unmatched: 14. The V gene's germline CDR1 is LNHDA and CDR2 SQIVND (reference sequence). CDR3 sequence reads: CASGTRRGGPVNIQYF. In DNA form, the CDR3 reads TGTGCCAGTGGAACCCGGCGGGGGGGCCCGGTAAACATTCAGTACTTC. Drawing the rest from reference TRBV19 and TRBJ2-4, the complete variable domain is DGGITQSPKYLFRKEGQNVTLSCEQNLNHDAMYWYRQDPGQGLRLIYYSQIVNDFQKGDIAEGYSVSREKKESFPLTVTSAQKNPTAFYLCASGTRRGGPVNIQYFGAGTRLSVL.

The chain links TRBV25-1 to TRBJ1-5, with 10 bases matching TRBD1. CDR3 length: 16 amino acids. The J segment lost 8 bases and the V segment lost 4 bases, leaving 11 bases of the junction unmatched. Per the germline V gene, CDR1 is MGHDK and CDR2 is SYGVNS. CDR3 nucleotides: TGTGCCAGCAGTGTCGGGACAGGGGTCCTTTGGGAGCCCCAGCATTTT. As protein: CASSVGTGVLWEPQHF.

V is TRBV7-2 and J is TRBJ2-7; 15 bases are shared with TRBD2. The J segment lost 0 bases and the V segment lost 0 bases, leaving 3 bases of the junction unmatched. Per germline, CDR1 SGHTA and CDR2 FQGNSA. The CDR3 is 18 amino acids. The CDR3 coding sequence is TGTGCCAGCAGCTTAGCCGGGACTAGCGGGGGGATCTCCTACGAGCAGTACTTC. Protein product: CASSLAGTSGGISYEQYF.